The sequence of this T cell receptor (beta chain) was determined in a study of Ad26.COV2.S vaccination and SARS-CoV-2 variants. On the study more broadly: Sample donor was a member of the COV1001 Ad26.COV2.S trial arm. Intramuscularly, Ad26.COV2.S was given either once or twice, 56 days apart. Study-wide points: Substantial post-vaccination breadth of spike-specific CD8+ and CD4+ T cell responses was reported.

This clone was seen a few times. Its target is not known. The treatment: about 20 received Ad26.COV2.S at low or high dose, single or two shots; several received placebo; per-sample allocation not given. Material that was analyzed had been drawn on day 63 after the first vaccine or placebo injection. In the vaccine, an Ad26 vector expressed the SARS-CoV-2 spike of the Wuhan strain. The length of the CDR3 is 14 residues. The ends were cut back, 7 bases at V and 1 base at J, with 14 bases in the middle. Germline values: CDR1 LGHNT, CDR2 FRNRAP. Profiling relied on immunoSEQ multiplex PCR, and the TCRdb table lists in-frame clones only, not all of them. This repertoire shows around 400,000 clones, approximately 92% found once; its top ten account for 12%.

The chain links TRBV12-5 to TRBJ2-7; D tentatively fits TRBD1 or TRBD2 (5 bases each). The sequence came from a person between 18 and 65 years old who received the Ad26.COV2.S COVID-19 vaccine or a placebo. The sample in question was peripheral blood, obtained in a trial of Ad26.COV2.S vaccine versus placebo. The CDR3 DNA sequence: TGTGCTAGTGCCCCCCAGGGACCTTCCTACGAGCAGTACTTC. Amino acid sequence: CASAPQGPSYEQYF.